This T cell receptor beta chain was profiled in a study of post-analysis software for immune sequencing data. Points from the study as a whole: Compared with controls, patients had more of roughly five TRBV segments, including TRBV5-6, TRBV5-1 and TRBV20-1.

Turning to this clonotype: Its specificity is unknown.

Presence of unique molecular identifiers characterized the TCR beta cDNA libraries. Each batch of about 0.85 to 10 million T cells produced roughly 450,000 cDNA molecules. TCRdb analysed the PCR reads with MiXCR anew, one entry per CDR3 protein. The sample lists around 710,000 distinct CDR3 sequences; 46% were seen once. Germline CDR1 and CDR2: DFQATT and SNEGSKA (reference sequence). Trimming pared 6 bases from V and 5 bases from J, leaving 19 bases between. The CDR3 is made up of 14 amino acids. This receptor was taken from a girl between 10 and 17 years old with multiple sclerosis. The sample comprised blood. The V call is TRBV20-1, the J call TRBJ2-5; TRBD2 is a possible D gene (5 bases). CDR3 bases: TGCAGTGCGCCTACCGGGATCCTAAGGGAGACCCAGTACTTC. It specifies CSAPTGILRETQYF.